What follows are 8 T cell receptor beta chains derived from one specimen sequenced in a study of OX40 agonist ivuxolimab in advanced cancers. This table comes from immunoSEQ multiplex PCR, and its TCRdb copy is limited to in-frame clones, with some not included. This table has some 79,000 clones, around nine tenths appearing once. Sequencing used CD4+ or CD8+ T cells sorted from blood, obtained in a trial of the OX40 agonist ivuxolimab. All receptors come from an adult with an advanced solid tumor such as melanoma, head and neck, liver or kidney cancer.

The chain carries TRBV11-2 and TRBJ2-3; tentatively, D is TRBD1 or TRBD2 (6 bases each). V lost 3 bases and J 4 bases, leaving 8 bases between the germline ends. The CDR3 has 13 amino acids. Per the germline V gene, CDR1 is SGHAT and CDR2 is FQNNGV. The CDR3 is CASSFGGPDTQYF. In DNA, the CDR3 is TGTGCCAGCAGCTTCGGGGGCCCAGATACGCAGTATTTT.

The chain combines TRBV7-9 with TRBJ1-1; 9 bases match TRBD1. Trimming took 5 bases from V and 3 from J; bases not matched to a gene: 7. The CDR3 totals 15 residues. Germline lookup yields CDR1 SEHNR and CDR2 FQNEAQ (reference sequence). The CDR3 nucleotides are TGTGCCAGCAGCCAGGGGACAGGGTCGTACACTGAAGCTTTCTTT. It encodes CASSQGTGSYTEAFF.

This clone was found once. The V gene is TRBV30, the J gene TRBJ2-3, with D possibly being TRBD2 (6 bases). The CDR3 runs to 13 residues. Germline values: CDR1 GTSNPN, CDR2 SVGIG (reference sequence). With 1 base removed from V and 5 bases from J, the gap between germline ends came to 10 bases. CDR3 sequence: CAWSGGTGDTQYF. The CDR3 DNA is TGTGCCTGGAGTGGAGGGACTGGAGATACGCAGTATTTT.

This sequence joins TRBV27 and TRBJ2-5, with a possible D match to TRBD1 (5 bases). The CDR3 contains 12 residues. The germline gives CDR1 MNHEY, CDR2 SMNVEV (reference sequence). V lost 7 bases to trimming and J lost 1 base, with 7 bases between them. As DNA, the CDR3 is TGTGCCAGCAAGACAGCCCAAGAGACCCAGTACTTC. Encoded protein: CASKTAQETQYF.

The V call is TRBV5-4, the J call TRBJ2-1, with D possibly being TRBD2 (6 bases). Between the trimmed V and J ends, which lost 4 bases and 1 base, there was a span of 15 bases. From germline, CDR1 is SGHNT and CDR2 YYREEE (reference sequence). This CDR3 is built from 16 residues. CDR3 nucleotide sequence: TGTGCCAGCAGCCTAGTTGGGGGAGGATCCTACAATGAGCAGTTCTTC. Protein sequence: CASSLVGGGSYNEQFF.

This clone was detected once. The rearrangement joins TRBV29-1 to TRBJ1-1, with 8 positions matching TRBD1. Germline V gives CDR1 SQVTM, CDR2 ANQGSEA. Trimming cost V 5 bases and J 0 bases; bases outside gene matches: 11. The length of the CDR3 is 16 residues. CDR3 coding DNA: TGCAGCGTTTCAGATGGACAGGGCACGATGAACACTGAAGCTTTCTTT. Its protein product is CSVSDGQGTMNTEAFF.

This sequence joins TRBV27 and TRBJ2-1, with TRBD2 matching over 9 bases. The CDR3 is 19 amino acids. Germline V gene sequence: CDR1 MNHEY, CDR2 SMNVEV (reference sequence). J was trimmed by 0 bases and V by 5 bases; bases with no gene match: 14. CDR3 sequence reads: CASSPGTSRPTYSYNEQFF. In DNA, the CDR3 is TGTGCCAGCAGTCCCGGGACTAGCAGGCCCACCTACTCCTACAATGAGCAGTTCTTC.

The chain carries TRBV7-2 and TRBJ2-7; 7 bases agree with TRBD2. Germline V gives CDR1 SGHTA, CDR2 FQGNSA. Trimming cost V 3 bases and J 0 bases; bases outside gene matches: 5. CDR3 length equals 15 residues. CDR3 region: CASSFEGGSSYEQYF. As DNA, the CDR3 is TGTGCCAGCAGCTTCGAGGGCGGGAGCTCCTACGAGCAGTACTTC.